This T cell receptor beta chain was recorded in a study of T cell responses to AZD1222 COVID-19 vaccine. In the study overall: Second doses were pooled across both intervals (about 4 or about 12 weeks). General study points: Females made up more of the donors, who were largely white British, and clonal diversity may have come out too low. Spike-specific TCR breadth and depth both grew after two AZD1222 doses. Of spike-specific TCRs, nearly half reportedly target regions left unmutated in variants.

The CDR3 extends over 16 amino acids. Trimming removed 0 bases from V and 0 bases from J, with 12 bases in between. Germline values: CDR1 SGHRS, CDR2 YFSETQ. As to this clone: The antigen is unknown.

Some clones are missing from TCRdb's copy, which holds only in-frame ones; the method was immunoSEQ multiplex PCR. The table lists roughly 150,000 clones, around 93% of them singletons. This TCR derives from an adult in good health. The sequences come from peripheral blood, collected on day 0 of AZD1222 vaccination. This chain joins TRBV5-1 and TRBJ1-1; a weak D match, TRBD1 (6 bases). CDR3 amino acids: CASSLAEGGLNTEAFF. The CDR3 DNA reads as TGCGCCAGCAGCTTGGCCGAGGGGGGATTGAACACTGAAGCTTTCTTT.